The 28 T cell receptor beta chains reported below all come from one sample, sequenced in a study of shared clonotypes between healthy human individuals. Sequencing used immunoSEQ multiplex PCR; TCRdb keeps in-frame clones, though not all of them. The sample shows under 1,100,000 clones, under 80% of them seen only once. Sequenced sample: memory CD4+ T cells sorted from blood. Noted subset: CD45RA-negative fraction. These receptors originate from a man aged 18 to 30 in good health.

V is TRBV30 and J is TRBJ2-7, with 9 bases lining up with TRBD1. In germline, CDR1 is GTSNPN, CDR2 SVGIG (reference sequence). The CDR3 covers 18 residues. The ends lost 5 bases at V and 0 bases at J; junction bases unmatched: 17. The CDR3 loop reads CAWSRPLTGTGSSYEQYF. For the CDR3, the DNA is TGTGCCTGGTCCCGCCCTCTTACCGGGACAGGGAGCTCCTACGAGCAGTACTTC.

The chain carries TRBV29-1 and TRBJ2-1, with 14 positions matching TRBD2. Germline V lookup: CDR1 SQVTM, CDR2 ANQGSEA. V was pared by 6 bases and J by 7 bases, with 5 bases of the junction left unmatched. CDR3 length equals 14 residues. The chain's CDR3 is CSVTSGGANNEQFF. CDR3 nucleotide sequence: TGCAGCGTGACTAGCGGGGGGGCCAATAATGAGCAGTTCTTC.

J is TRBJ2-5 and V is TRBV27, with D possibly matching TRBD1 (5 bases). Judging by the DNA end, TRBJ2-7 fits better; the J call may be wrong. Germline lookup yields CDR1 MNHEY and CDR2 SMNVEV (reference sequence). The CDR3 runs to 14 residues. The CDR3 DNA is TGTGCCAGCAGTTTATACGACAGCCCCTACGAGCAGTACTTC. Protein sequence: CASSLYDSPYEQYF.

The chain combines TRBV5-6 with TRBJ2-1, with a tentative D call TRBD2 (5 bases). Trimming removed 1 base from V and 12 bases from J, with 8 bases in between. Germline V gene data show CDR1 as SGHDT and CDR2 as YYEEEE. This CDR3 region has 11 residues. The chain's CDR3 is CASSLSGPQFF. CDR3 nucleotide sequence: TGTGCCAGCAGCTTGAGCGGACCGCAGTTCTTC.

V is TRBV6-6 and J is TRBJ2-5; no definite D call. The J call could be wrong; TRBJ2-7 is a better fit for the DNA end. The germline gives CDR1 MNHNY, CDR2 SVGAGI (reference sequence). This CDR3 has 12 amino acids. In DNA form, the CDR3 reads TGTGCCATCGCCAGTATTGCCTACGAGCAGTACTTC. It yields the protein CAIASIAYEQYF.

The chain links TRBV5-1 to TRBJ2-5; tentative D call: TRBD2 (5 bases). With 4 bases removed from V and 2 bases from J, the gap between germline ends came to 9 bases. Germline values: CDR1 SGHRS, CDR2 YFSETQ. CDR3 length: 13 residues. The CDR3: CASSNGNQETQYF. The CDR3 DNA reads TGCGCCAGCAGCAACGGGAATCAAGAGACCCAGTACTTC.

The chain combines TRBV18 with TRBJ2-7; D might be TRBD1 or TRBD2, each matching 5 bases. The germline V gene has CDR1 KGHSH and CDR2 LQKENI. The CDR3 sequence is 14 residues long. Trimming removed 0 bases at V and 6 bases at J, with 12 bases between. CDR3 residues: CASSPPGLGVEQYF. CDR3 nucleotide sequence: TGTGCCAGCTCACCACCAGGGCTGGGGGTCGAGCAGTACTTC.

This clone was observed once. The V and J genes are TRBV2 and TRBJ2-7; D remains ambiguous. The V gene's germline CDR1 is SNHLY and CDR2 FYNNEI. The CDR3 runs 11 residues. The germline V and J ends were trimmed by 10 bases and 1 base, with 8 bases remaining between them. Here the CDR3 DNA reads TGTGCCACCGGCCGGTCCTACGAGCAGTACTTC. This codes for CATGRSYEQYF.

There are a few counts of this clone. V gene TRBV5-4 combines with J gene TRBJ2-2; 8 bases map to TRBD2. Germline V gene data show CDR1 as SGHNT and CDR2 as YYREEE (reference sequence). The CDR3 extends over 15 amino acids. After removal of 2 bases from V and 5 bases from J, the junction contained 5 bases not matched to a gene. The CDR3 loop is CASSFPGGGTGELFF. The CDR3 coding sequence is TGTGCCAGCAGCTTCCCGGGAGGGGGTACCGGGGAGCTGTTTTTT.

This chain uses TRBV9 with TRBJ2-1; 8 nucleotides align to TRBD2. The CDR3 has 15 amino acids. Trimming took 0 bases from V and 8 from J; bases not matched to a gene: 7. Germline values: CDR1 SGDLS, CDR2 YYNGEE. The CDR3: CASSVAGRALDEQFF. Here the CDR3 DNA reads TGTGCCAGCAGCGTAGCCGGGAGGGCCCTCGATGAGCAGTTCTTC. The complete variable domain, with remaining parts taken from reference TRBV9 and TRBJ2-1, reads DSGVTQTPKHLITATGQRVTLRCSPRSGDLSVYWYQQSLDQGLQFLIQYYNGEERAKGNILERFSAQQFPDLHSELNLSSLELGDSALYFCASSVAGRALDEQFFGPGTRLTVL.

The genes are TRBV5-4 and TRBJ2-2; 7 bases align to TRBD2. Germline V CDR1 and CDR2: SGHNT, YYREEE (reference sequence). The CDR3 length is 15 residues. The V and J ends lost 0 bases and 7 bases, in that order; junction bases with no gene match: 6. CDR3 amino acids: CASSLDAGEGGELFF. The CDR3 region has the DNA TGTGCCAGCAGCTTGGATGCGGGAGAAGGCGGGGAGCTGTTTTTT.

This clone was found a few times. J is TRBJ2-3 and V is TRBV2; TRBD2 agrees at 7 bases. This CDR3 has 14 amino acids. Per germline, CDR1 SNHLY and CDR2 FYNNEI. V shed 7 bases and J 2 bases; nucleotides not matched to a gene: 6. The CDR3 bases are TGTGCCAGCAACCCCAGCGGGACCACAGATACGCAGTATTTT. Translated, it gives CASNPSGTTDTQYF. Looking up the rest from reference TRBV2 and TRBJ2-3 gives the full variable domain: EPEVTQTPSHQVTQMGQEVILRCVPISNHLYFYWYRQILGQKVEFLVSFYNNEISEKSEIFDDQFSVERPDGSNFTLKIRSTKLEDSAMYFCASNPSGTTDTQYFGPGTRLTVL.

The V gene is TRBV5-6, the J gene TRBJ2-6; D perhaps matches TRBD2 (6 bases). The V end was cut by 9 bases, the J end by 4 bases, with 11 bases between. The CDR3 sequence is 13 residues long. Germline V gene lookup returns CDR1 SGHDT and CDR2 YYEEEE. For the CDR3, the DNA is TGTGCCACCCGGGGGTTCGGGGCCAACGTCCTGACTTTC. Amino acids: CATRGFGANVLTF. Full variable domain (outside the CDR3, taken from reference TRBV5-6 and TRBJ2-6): DAGVTQSPTHLIKTRGQQVTLRCSPKSGHDTVSWYQQALGQGPQFIFQYYEEEERQRGNFPDRFSGHQFPNYSSELNVNALLLGDSALYLCATRGFGANVLTFGAGSRLTVL.

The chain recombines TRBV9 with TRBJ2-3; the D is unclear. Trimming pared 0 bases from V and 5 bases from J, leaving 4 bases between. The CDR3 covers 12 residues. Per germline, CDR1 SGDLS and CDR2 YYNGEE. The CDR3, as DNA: TGTGCCAGCAGCGTAGGGAAAGATACGCAGTATTTT. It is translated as CASSVGKDTQYF.

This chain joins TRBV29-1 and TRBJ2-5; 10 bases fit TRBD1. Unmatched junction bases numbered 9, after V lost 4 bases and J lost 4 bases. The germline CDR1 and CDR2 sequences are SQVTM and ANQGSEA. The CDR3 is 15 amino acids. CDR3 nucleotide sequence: TGCAGCGTTGTTTCTGGGACAGGGGTCAGAGAGACCCAGTACTTC. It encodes CSVVSGTGVRETQYF.

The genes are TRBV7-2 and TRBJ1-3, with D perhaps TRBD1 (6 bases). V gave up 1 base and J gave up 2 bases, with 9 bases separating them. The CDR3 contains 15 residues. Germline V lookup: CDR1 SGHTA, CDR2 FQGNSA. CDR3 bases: TGTGCCAGCAGCTTAGACAGGGTGGCTGGAAACACCATATATTTT. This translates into CASSLDRVAGNTIYF. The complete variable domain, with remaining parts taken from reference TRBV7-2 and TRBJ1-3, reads GAGVSQSPSNKVTEKGKDVELRCDPISGHTALYWYRQSLGQGLEFLIYFQGNSAPDKSGLPSDRFSAERTGGSVSTLTIQRTQQEDSAVYLCASSLDRVAGNTIYFGEGSWLTVV.

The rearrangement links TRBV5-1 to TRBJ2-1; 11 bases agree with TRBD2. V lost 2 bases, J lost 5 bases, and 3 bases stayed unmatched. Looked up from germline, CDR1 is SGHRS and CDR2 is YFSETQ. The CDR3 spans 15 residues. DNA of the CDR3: TGCGCCAGCAGCTTATCTAGCGGGAGGAACAATGAGCAGTTCTTC. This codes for CASSLSSGRNNEQFF.

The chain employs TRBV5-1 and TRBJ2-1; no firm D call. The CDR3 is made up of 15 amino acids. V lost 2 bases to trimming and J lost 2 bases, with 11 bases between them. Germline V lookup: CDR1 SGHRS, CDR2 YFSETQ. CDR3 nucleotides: TGCGCCAGCAGCTTACGACAAACAACCTACAATGAGCAGTTCTTC. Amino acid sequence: CASSLRQTTYNEQFF.

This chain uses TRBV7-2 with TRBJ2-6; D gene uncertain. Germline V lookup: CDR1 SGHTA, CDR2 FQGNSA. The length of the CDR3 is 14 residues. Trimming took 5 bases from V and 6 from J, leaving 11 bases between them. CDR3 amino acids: CASSPNAVANVLTF. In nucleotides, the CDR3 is TGTGCCAGCAGCCCAAACGCTGTGGCCAACGTCCTGACTTTC.

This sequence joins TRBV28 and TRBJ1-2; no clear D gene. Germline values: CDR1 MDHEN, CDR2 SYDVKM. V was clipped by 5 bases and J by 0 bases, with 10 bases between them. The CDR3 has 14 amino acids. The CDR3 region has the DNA TGTGCCAGCAGTCTAAGGACGGCTAACTATGGCTACACCTTC. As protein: CASSLRTANYGYTF.

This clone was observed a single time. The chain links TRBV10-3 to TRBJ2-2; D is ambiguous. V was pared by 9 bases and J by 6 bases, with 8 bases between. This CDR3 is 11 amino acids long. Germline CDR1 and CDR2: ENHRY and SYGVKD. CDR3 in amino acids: CAIRTSGELFF. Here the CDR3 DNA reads TGTGCCATAAGGACGTCCGGGGAGCTGTTTTTT.

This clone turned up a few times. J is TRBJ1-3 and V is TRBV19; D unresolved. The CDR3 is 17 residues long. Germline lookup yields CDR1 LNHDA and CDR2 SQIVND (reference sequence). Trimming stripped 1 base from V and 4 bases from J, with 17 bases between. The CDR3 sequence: CASSIADGGPEGNTIYF. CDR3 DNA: TGTGCCAGTAGTATAGCGGACGGCGGTCCCGAGGGAAACACCATATATTTT. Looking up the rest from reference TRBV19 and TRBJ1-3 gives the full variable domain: DGGITQSPKYLFRKEGQNVTLSCEQNLNHDAMYWYRQDPGQGLRLIYYSQIVNDFQKGDIAEGYSVSREKKESFPLTVTSAQKNPTAFYLCASSIADGGPEGNTIYFGEGSWLTVV.

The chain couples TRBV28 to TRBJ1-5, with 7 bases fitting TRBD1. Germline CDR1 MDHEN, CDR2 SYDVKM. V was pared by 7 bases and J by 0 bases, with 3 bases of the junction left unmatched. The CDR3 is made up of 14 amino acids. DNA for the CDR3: TGTGCCAGCATGCAGGGGGGTAGCAATCAGCCCCAGCATTTT. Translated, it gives CASMQGGSNQPQHF.

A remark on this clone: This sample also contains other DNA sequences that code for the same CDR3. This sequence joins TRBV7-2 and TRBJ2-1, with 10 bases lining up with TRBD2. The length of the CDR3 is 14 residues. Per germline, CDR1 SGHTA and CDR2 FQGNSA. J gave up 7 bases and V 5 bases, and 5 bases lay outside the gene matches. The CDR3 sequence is CASSPGLASNEQFF. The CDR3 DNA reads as TGTGCCAGCAGCCCGGGACTAGCGTCGAATGAGCAGTTCTTC.

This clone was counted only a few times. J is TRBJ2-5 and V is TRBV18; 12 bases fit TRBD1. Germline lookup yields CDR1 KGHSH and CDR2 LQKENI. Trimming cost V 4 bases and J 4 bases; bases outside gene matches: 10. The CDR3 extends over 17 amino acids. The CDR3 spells CASSRGTGGPQSETQYF. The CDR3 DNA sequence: TGTGCCAGCTCACGGGGGACAGGGGGCCCTCAGTCAGAGACCCAGTACTTC.

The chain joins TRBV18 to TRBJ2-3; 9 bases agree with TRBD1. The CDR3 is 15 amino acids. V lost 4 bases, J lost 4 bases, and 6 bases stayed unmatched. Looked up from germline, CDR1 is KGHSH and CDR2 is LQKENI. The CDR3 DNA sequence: TGTGCCAGCTCACGTCCGGGACAGGGATCAGATACGCAGTATTTT. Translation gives CASSRPGQGSDTQYF.

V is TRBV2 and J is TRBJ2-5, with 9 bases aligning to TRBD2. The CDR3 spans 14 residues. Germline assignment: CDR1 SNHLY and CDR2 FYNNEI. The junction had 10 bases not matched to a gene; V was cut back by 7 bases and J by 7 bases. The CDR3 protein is CASMRTSAIGTQYF. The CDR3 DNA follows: TGTGCCAGCATGAGGACTAGCGCTATCGGGACCCAGTACTTC.

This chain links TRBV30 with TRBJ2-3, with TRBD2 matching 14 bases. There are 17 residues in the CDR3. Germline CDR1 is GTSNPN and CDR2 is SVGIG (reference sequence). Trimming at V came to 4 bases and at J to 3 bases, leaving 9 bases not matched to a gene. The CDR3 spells CAWTPIRLAGGTDTQYF. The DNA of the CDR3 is TGTGCCTGGACTCCAATTAGACTAGCGGGGGGGACAGATACGCAGTATTTT.